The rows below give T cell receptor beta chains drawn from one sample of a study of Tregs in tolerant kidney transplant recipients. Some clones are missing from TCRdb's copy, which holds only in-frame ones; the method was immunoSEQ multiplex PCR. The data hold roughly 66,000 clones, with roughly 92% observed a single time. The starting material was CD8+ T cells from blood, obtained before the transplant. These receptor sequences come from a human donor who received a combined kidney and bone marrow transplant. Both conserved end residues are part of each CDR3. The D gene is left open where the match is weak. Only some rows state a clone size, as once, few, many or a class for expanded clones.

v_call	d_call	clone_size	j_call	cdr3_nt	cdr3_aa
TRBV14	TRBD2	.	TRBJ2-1	TGTGCCAGCAGCCAAGTCCGGGGGGGATCGGACAATGAGCAGTTCTTC	CASSQVRGGSDNEQFF
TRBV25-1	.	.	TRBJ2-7	TGTGCCAGCAGTGAATACAGTGCCTACGAGCAGTACTTC	CASSEYSAYEQYF
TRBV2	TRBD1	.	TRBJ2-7	TGTGCCAGCAGAGATCCGGGACAGGGGGCCTACGAGCAGTACTTC	CASRDPGQGAYEQYF
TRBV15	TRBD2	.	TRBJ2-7	TGTGCCACCAGCAGTGGGGGACTAGCGGGGGGCGAGCAGTACTTC	CATSSGGLAGGEQYF
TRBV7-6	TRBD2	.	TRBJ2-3	TGTGCCAGCAGCTTAGGCCGGCGGACTAGCGAACTCCCAGATACGCAGTATTTT	CASSLGRRTSELPDTQYF
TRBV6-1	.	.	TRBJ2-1	TGTGCCAGCAGTGACGGGGGGCTCAATGAGCAGTTCTTC	CASSDGGLNEQFF
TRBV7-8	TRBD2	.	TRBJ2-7	TGTGCCAGCAGCTTTTCGGGGGGGGCCTACGAGCAGTACTTC	CASSFSGGAYEQYF
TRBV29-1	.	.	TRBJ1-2	TGCAGCCTGAGGGATAACTATGGCTACACCTTC	CSLRDNYGYTF
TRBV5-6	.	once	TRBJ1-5	TGTGCCAGCAGCTTGGTTGGCTCTCAGCCCCAGCATTTT	CASSLVGSQPQHF
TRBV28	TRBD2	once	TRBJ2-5	TGTGCCAGCAGTATTCTAGCGGGGGGGCACTTGGGAGGGACCCAGTACTTC	CASSILAGGHLGGTQYF
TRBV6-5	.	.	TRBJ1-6	TGTGCCAGCACCATCGGGGGGTCACCCCTCCACTTT	CASTIGGSPLHF
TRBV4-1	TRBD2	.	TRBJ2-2	TGCGCCAGCAGCCAAGAAGCGTTGACGGGGGGGCGCATCACCGGGGAGCTGTTTTTT	CASSQEALTGGRITGELFF
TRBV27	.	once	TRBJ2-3	TGTGCCAGCAGTCCAAACACAGATACGCAGTATTTT	CASSPNTDTQYF
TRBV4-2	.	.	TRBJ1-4	TGTGCCAGCAGTCTATCCGGAGGGACTGGGGCTGAAAAACTGTTTTTT	CASSLSGGTGAEKLFF
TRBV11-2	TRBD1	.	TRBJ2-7	TGTGCCAGCAGCTACGGACAGGGCCTTTACGAGCAGTACTTC	CASSYGQGLYEQYF
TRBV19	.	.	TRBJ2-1	TGTGCCAGTAGTGCCCAGCGGAACAATGAGCAGTTCTTC	CASSAQRNNEQFF
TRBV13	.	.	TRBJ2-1	TGTGCCAGCAGCCAAGGGGGGGCTAGGAATGAGCAGTTCTTC	CASSQGGARNEQFF
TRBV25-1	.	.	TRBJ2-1	TGTGCCAGCGGGGGAGGCTACAATGAGCAGTTCTTC	CASGGGYNEQFF
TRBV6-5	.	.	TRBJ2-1	TGTGCCAGCGCCTCCTCGGGAGAAGGAAATGAGCAGTTCTTC	CASASSGEGNEQFF
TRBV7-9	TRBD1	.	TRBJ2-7	TGTGCCAGCACCTTAACCACCGGGACAGGGCTTTACGAGCAGTACTTC	CASTLTTGTGLYEQYF
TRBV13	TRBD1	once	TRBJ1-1	TGTGCCAGCAGCCTGGGGACAGGGGGCTTGAACACTGAAGCTTTCTTT	CASSLGTGGLNTEAFF
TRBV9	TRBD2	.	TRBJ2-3	TGTGCCAGCAGCGTAGATTGGGCTAGCGGGAGCACGTCGGATACGCAGTATTTT	CASSVDWASGSTSDTQYF
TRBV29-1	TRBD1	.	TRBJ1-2	TGCAGCGTAGCCGGGACAGGGGGGCATGGCTACACCTTC	CSVAGTGGHGYTF
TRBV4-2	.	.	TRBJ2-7	TGTGCCAGCAGCCAGGGGCCCTCCTACGAGCAGTACTTC	CASSQGPSYEQYF
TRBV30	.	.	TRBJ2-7	TGTGCCTGGAGTGTGGGGGCGGGAGCTGGGTTCTACGAGCAGTACTTC	CAWSVGAGAGFYEQYF
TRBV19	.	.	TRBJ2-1	TGTGCCAGTAGTATTGGGGGGAATGAGCAGTTCTTC	CASSIGGNEQFF
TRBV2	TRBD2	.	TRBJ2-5	TGTGCCACTCAGACTAGCGGGGGGGCCGGTGAGACCCAGTACTTC	CATQTSGGAGETQYF
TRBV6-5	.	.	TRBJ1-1	TGTGCCAGCAGCCCAAGGCCAGGTTCGAACACTGAAGCTTTCTTT	CASSPRPGSNTEAFF
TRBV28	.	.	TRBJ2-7	TGTGCCAGCAGTTTTATCGTGGGGCAGCCCTACGAGCAGTACTTC	CASSFIVGQPYEQYF
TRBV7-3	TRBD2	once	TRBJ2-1	TGTGCCAGCAGCTTAGCGGGGGGGTCCAATGAGCAGTTCTTC	CASSLAGGSNEQFF
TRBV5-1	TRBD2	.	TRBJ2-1	TGCGCCAGCAGCTTGTTAGGCGCGGGAGGGCCATACAATGAGCAGTTCTTC	CASSLLGAGGPYNEQFF
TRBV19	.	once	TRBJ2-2	TGTGCCAGTAGTCTAATAGCGGAAATAGCGAACACCGGGGAGCTGTTTTTT	CASSLIAEIANTGELFF
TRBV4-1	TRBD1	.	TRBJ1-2	TGCGCCAGCCAGGGACAGGGCGGGATAGGAGGCTACACCTTC	CASQGQGGIGGYTF
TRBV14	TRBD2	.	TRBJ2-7	TGTGCCAGCAGCCAAGGGACGGGAGGGACCTACGAGCAGTACTTC	CASSQGTGGTYEQYF
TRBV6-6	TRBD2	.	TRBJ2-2	TGTGCCAGCAGTTCAGCGGGAGTAAGCGACACCGGGGAGCTGTTTTTT	CASSSAGVSDTGELFF
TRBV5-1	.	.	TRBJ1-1	TGCGCCAGCAGCTTGGCCGGTTCCAATCCAAACACTGAAGCTTTCTTT	CASSLAGSNPNTEAFF
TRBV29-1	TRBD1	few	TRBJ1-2	TGCAGCGTTGAAAACAGGGGGGGTGGCTACACCTTC	CSVENRGGGYTF
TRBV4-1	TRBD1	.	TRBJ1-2	TGCGCCAGCAGCAAACCGGGACAGGACAACTATGGCTACACCTTC	CASSKPGQDNYGYTF
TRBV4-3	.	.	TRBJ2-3	TGCGCCAGCAGCCAAGAAGACAGGAGCACAGATACGCAGTATTTT	CASSQEDRSTDTQYF
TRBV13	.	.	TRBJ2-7	TGTGCCAGCAGCTTAATTGTGGGAGCGGGCTACGAGCAGTACTTC	CASSLIVGAGYEQYF
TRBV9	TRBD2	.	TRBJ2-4	TGTGCCAGCGGCACGGGCTGGGAGGGGGCCAAAAACATTCAGTACTTC	CASGTGWEGAKNIQYF
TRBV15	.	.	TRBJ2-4	TGTGCCACCAGCGGTGAGGGTGGCAAAAACATTCAGTACTTC	CATSGEGGKNIQYF
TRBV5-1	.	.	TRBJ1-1	TGCGCCAGCAGCCTAACCCGGACAGCCAGGGGCACTGAAGCTTTCTTT	CASSLTRTARGTEAFF
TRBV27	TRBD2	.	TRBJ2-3	TGTGCCAGCAGTTTATGGGGACTAGCGGGAGGTCCCACAGATACGCAGTATTTT	CASSLWGLAGGPTDTQYF
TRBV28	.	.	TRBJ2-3	TGTGCCAGCAGTTTCGGTACTGCGGGGGCCCAAACAGATACGCAGTATTTT	CASSFGTAGAQTDTQYF
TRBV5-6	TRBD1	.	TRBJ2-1	TGTGCCAGCAGCTTGGGCGCGACAGGGTTATACAATGAGCAGTTCTTC	CASSLGATGLYNEQFF
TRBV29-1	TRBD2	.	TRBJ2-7	TGCAGCGTTGGGACTAGCGGCCTCTCCTACGAGCAGTACTTC	CSVGTSGLSYEQYF
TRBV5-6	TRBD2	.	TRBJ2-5	TGTGCCAGCAGCTTCGTCGGGGGGGGACGAGAGACCCAGTACTTC	CASSFVGGGRETQYF
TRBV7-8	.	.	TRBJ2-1	TGTGCCAGCAGCCCTCGACTAGACGTCAATGAGCAGTTCTTC	CASSPRLDVNEQFF